A single sample gave rise to the 30 T cell receptor beta chains below, sequenced in a study of early T cells in non-severe SARS-CoV-2 infection. TCRdb reprocessed the 5' RACE reads with MiXCR, giving one entry per CDR3 protein. The table records about 61,000 distinct CDR3 sequences, 12% of them present only once. Sequencing used whole blood, obtained at baseline. Every receptor here comes from an adult who was a healthcare worker with PCR-confirmed SARS-CoV-2 infection or an uninfected control (not recorded which). The donor label of this sample is uncertain.

The sample holds one count of this clonotype. V and J are TRBV6-2 or TRBV6-3 and TRBJ2-4; perhaps TRBD2 as D (5 bases). Germline-derived CDR1 and CDR2 are MNHEY and SVGEGT. The CDR3 totals 16 residues. V gave up 6 bases and J gave up 3 bases, with 18 bases separating them. The CDR3 bases are TGTGCCAGCAGCGGACTCCGAAAACGAGGCAAAAACATTCAGTACTTC. Protein: CASSGLRKRGKNIQYF.

This clonotype has more than one count but fewer than ten. The rearrangement uses TRBV3-1 and TRBJ1-6; no clear D. Trimming cost V 4 bases and J 7 bases, with 11 bases left between them. Germline V gene sequence: CDR1 LGHDT, CDR2 YNNKEL (reference sequence). This CDR3 is 14 amino acids long. The chain's CDR3 is CASSPSQINSPLHF. CDR3 nucleotide sequence: TGTGCCAGCAGCCCCTCCCAGATAAATTCACCCCTCCACTTT.

There are many counts of this clonotype. This sequence joins TRBV7-8 and TRBJ1-3, with a possible D match to TRBD1 (6 bases). Germline V gene lookup returns CDR1 SGHVS and CDR2 FQNEAQ. CDR3 length: 15 amino acids. V gave up 4 bases and J gave up 3 bases, with 13 bases separating them. In DNA form, the CDR3 reads TGTGCCAGCAGCTCTACGGGGGCGCTTGGAAACACCATATATTTT. Translating gives CASSSTGALGNTIYF. The whole variable domain, filled in from reference TRBV7-8 and TRBJ1-3, reads GAGVSQSPRYKVAKRGQDVALRCDPISGHVSLFWYQQALGQGPEFLTYFQNEAQLDKSGLPSDRFFAERPEGSVSTLKIQRTQQEDSAVYLCASSSTGALGNTIYFGEGSWLTVV.

This clonotype was seen many times. The chain carries TRBV29-1 and TRBJ2-3, with D possibly TRBD2 on 7 matching bases. CDR3 size: 15 residues. Germline values: CDR1 SQVTM, CDR2 ANQGSEA. V lost 6 bases to trimming and J lost 3 bases, with 19 bases between them. The CDR3 loop is CSVASSGEGTDTQYF. The CDR3 nucleotides are TGCAGCGTAGCCTCCTCAGGGGAGGGTACAGATACGCAGTATTTT.

V gene TRBV5-1 combines with J gene TRBJ2-5; 7 bases are shared with TRBD1. V trimming: 4 bases; J trimming: 0 bases; junction bases outside the gene matches: 3. From germline, CDR1 is SGHRS and CDR2 YFSETQ. The CDR3 has 14 residues. The CDR3 region has the DNA TGCGCCAGCAGCCTACAGGGGTACCAAGAGACCCAGTACTTC. As protein: CASSLQGYQETQYF.

V gene TRBV2 combines with J gene TRBJ2-1; no firm D call. The germline gives CDR1 SNHLY, CDR2 FYNNEI. The V gene lost 6 bases and the J gene lost 8 bases, with 11 bases spanning the gap. This CDR3 spans 12 amino acids. CDR3 sequence: CASRAKWDEQFF. DNA for the CDR3: TGTGCCAGCAGAGCCAAATGGGATGAGCAGTTCTTC.

This clonotype was observed many times. This chain joins TRBV3-1 and TRBJ2-7, with no clear D. The CDR3 has 13 residues. Germline CDR1 is LGHDT and CDR2 is YNNKEL (reference sequence). V gave up 2 bases and J gave up 6 bases, with 11 bases separating them. The CDR3 reads CASSQSGLGEQYV. CDR3 nucleotide sequence: TGTGCCAGCAGCCAATCCGGGCTCGGCGAGCAGTACGTC.

The chain joins TRBV6-1 to TRBJ2-7; TRBD1 matches at 7 bases. The CDR3 loop spans 14 amino acids. The V gene's germline CDR1 is MNHNS and CDR2 SASEGT. The V segment lost 8 bases and the J segment 3 bases; nucleotides outside the gene matches: 10. The CDR3 sequence is CASSEQGRGYEQYV. In DNA form, the CDR3 reads TGTGCCAGCTCCGAACAGGGGAGAGGCTACGAGCAGTACGTC.

Many counts were recorded for this clonotype. This chain uses TRBV20-1 with TRBJ1-4, with 9 bases matching TRBD1. V was clipped by 6 bases and J by 4 bases; unmatched bases: 3. The CDR3 sequence is 13 residues long. Germline V gene lookup returns CDR1 DFQATT and CDR2 SNEGSKA (reference sequence). The CDR3 sequence: CSAPGQGNEKLFF. The CDR3 nucleotides read TGCAGTGCCCCGGGACAGGGTAATGAAAAACTGTTTTTT.

The chain combines TRBV27 with TRBJ2-7, with TRBD2 identical over 10 bases. Losses at the gene ends were 11 bases for V and 0 bases for J; bases not matched to a gene: 13. The CDR3 has 16 amino acids. CDR1 is MNHEY and CDR2 is SMNVEV in the germline V gene (reference sequence). The CDR3 DNA sequence: TGTGCCGGGGGGCTAGCGGGGGCCCCAAGCTCCTACGAGCAGTACGTC. Amino acid sequence: CAGGLAGAPSSYEQYV.

This clonotype has a handful of counts. The chain links TRBV6-1 to TRBJ1-1, with D possibly matching TRBD1 (6 bases). The germline V gene encodes CDR1 MNHNS and CDR2 SASEGT. The CDR3 spans 13 residues. The V end lost 3 bases, the J end lost 5 bases, and 10 bases lay between the germline ends. This chain's CDR3 is CASSDGGQTEAFF. DNA of the CDR3: TGTGCCAGCAGTGACGGGGGGCAAACTGAAGCTTTCTTT.

This clonotype turned up a few times. The V call is TRBV6-1, the J call TRBJ1-1; D is uncertain. V was shortened by 6 bases and J by 0 bases, with 11 bases between the two germline ends. The CDR3 covers 14 residues. Germline V lookup: CDR1 MNHNS, CDR2 SASEGT. CDR3 amino acids: CASRKDGLNTEAFF. For the CDR3, the DNA is TGTGCCAGCAGAAAGGACGGCTTGAACACTGAAGCTTTCTTT.

The V and J genes are TRBV6-6 and TRBJ1-4; D uncertain. Trimming took off 6 bases at V and 8 bases at J, with 10 bases between the two ends. The CDR3 loop spans 12 amino acids. Per the germline V gene, CDR1 is MNHNY and CDR2 is SVGAGI (reference sequence). The CDR3 protein is CASSLRAEKLFF. Here the CDR3 DNA reads TGTGCCAGCAGCCTCCGGGCCGAAAAACTGTTTTTT.

CDR3 protein: CASSYSRTGTLNTEAFF. DNA for the CDR3: TGTGCCAGCAGTTACTCCAGAACAGGGACCTTGAACACTGAAGCTTTCTTT. The chain combines TRBV6-5 with TRBJ1-1; D perhaps matches TRBD1 (6 bases). The CDR3 is made up of 17 amino acids. CDR1 is MNHEY and CDR2 is SVGAGI in the germline V gene. V was shortened by 0 bases and J by 0 bases, with 14 bases between the two germline ends.

The chain uses TRBV11-3 and TRBJ2-7; D unresolved. The CDR3 is made up of 15 amino acids. Germline V gene sequence: CDR1 SGHNT, CDR2 YENEEA. Trimming took off 1 base at V and 7 bases at J, with 17 bases between the two ends. CDR3 DNA sequence: TGTGCCAGCAGCTTAGCGGCCAGTAGTGGGTTGGAGCAGTACGTC. This translates into CASSLAASSGLEQYV.

V usage is TRBV7-2 and J usage is TRBJ1-1; D gene ambiguous. V was cut by 5 bases and J by 0 bases, with 13 bases left in between. The CDR3 runs to 15 residues. Germline CDR1 SGHTA, CDR2 FQGNSA. As DNA, the CDR3 is TGTGCCAGCAGCACCCCCACCACAGTGAACACTGAAGCTTTCTTT. Translating it yields CASSTPTTVNTEAFF.

At least ten counts were recorded for this clonotype. The chain combines TRBV7-2 with TRBJ2-5; 7 bases line up with TRBD1. This CDR3 is 14 amino acids long. The ends lost 5 bases at V and 1 base at J; junction bases unmatched: 4. Looked up from germline, CDR1 is SGHTA and CDR2 is FQGNSA. The CDR3 coding sequence is TGTGCCAGCAGCCGACAGGGCAGCCAAGAGACCCAGTACTTC. It codes for CASSRQGSQETQYF.

This clonotype came up a few times. The rearrangement uses TRBV20-1 and TRBJ1-6; TRBD1 aligns across 8 bases. Germline V gene sequence: CDR1 DFQATT, CDR2 SNEGSKA (reference sequence). With 3 bases clipped from V and 5 bases from J, the junction kept 6 bases outside the gene matches. The CDR3 runs 15 residues. The CDR3 DNA reads TGCAGTGCTAGTTTTGGGACAGGCAATAATTCACCCCTCCACTTT. Translating gives CSASFGTGNNSPLHF.

This clonotype has only a few counts. The CDR3 protein is CASSSNYGDPHTEAFF. The CDR3 DNA follows: TGCGCCAGCAGCTCCAATTACGGGGACCCCCACACTGAAGCTTTCTTT. This chain links TRBV5-1 with TRBJ1-1, with a weak D call TRBD1 (5 bases). Trimming took off 3 bases at V and 3 bases at J, with 18 bases between the two ends. Germline V gene sequence: CDR1 SGHRS, CDR2 YFSETQ. The CDR3 contains 16 residues.

This clonotype appeared once. The chain combines TRBV20-1 with TRBJ2-4, with 8 bases fitting TRBD1. The CDR3 loop spans 14 amino acids. Germline CDR1 reads DFQATT; CDR2 reads SNEGSKA (reference sequence). V was pared by 6 bases and J by 1 base, with 5 bases of the junction left unmatched. DNA of the CDR3: TGCAGTGCCAAGGGACAGGCGGCCAAAAACATTCAGTACTTC. Translation gives CSAKGQAAKNIQYF.

This clonotype was detected a few times. The rearrangement links TRBV5-1 to TRBJ2-3, with D possibly TRBD1 on 5 matching bases. V lost 0 bases, J lost 0 bases, and 11 bases lay in between. The length of the CDR3 is 16 residues. The germline V gene has CDR1 SGHRS and CDR2 YFSETQ. CDR3 sequence: CASSLARVGSTDTQYF. In DNA, the CDR3 is TGCGCCAGCAGCTTGGCCAGGGTAGGGAGCACAGATACGCAGTATTTT.

This clonotype was seen a handful of times. Written as DNA, the CDR3 is TGCGCCAGCAGCGAAGTGACTAGTTGGCATGAGCAGTTCTTC. As protein: CASSEVTSWHEQFF. The chain couples TRBV5-1 to TRBJ2-1; tentatively, D is TRBD2 (6 bases). This CDR3 is built from 14 residues. Germline assignment: CDR1 SGHRS and CDR2 YFSETQ. V shed 4 bases and J shed 8 bases, with 16 bases lying between them.

This clonotype was counted between two and nine times. The gene calls are TRBV7-8 and TRBJ1-5; TRBD1 might be the D (5 bases). Trimming took off 5 bases at V and 0 bases at J, with 11 bases between the two ends. This CDR3 contains 15 residues. Germline V CDR1 and CDR2: SGHVS, FQNEAQ. CDR3 protein: CASSTTAVSNQPQHF. The CDR3 DNA follows: TGTGCCAGCAGCACGACAGCGGTTAGCAATCAGCCCCAGCATTTT.

In this sample, this clonotype turned up a few times. The V and J genes are TRBV5-4 and TRBJ2-5, with 10 nucleotides matching TRBD2. J lost 0 bases, V lost 4 bases, and 6 bases had no gene match. CDR1 is SGHNT and CDR2 is YYREEE in the germline V gene (reference sequence). CDR3 length equals 16 residues. The CDR3 is CASSPRTSGYQETQYF. The CDR3 DNA is TGTGCCAGCAGCCCAAGGACTAGCGGTTACCAAGAGACCCAGTACTTC.

This clonotype was recorded a few times. The chain has TRBV30 and TRBJ2-1; D is possibly TRBD1 (5 bases). The CDR3 is 14 residues long. Germline CDR1 is GTSNPN and CDR2 is SVGIG (reference sequence). Trimming cost V 0 bases and J 5 bases, with 11 bases left between them. CDR3 in DNA: TGTGCCTGGAGTGTACGGGTAGGGGACAATGAGCAGTTCTTC. The encoded protein is CAWSVRVGDNEQFF.

This clonotype turned up a few times. The chain has TRBV12-3 or TRBV12-4 and TRBJ1-6; D not certain. This CDR3 region has 13 residues. V lost 8 bases, J lost 7 bases, and 12 bases lay in between. The CDR3, as DNA: TGTGCCAGCCAACTATTGGGGAATTCACCCCTCCACTTT. It specifies CASQLLGNSPLHF.

V usage is TRBV7-3 and J usage is TRBJ2-1, with 9 bases matching TRBD1. In germline, CDR1 is SGHTA, CDR2 FQGTGA. This CDR3 comprises 15 residues. The V and J ends lost 2 bases and 7 bases, in that order; junction bases with no gene match: 6. DNA of the CDR3: TGTGCCAGCAGCTTATGGACAGGGGAACGGAATGAGCAGTTCTTC. Translated, it gives CASSLWTGERNEQFF.

This clonotype was seen a handful of times. The chain joins TRBV7-2 to TRBJ1-3, with D unclear. The CDR3 covers 15 residues. The V and J ends lost 5 bases and 0 bases respectively, with 11 bases between them. Germline V lookup: CDR1 SGHTA, CDR2 FQGNSA. The CDR3 here is CASSRSGASGNTIYF. The CDR3 nucleotides are TGTGCCAGCAGCAGAAGTGGAGCCTCTGGAAACACCATATATTTT.

The chain is built from TRBV11-2 and TRBJ2-5; no reliable D call. CDR1 and CDR2 (germline): SGHAT, FQNNGV. The CDR3 covers 16 residues. The V end lost 1 base, the J end lost 5 bases, and 17 bases lay between the germline ends. CDR3: CASSLGAHSVSETQYF. The DNA of the CDR3 is TGTGCCAGCAGCTTAGGGGCCCATTCGGTATCGGAGACCCAGTACTTC.

The chain is built from TRBV4-1 and TRBJ1-5, with D tentatively TRBD1 (5 bases). CDR3 size: 14 residues. V lost 3 bases and J lost 4, with 10 bases in between. Germline loops: CDR1 MGHRA, CDR2 YSYEKL. The CDR3 loop is CASSQTTVNQPQHF. CDR3 DNA: TGCGCCAGCAGCCAGACGACAGTAAATCAGCCCCAGCATTTT.